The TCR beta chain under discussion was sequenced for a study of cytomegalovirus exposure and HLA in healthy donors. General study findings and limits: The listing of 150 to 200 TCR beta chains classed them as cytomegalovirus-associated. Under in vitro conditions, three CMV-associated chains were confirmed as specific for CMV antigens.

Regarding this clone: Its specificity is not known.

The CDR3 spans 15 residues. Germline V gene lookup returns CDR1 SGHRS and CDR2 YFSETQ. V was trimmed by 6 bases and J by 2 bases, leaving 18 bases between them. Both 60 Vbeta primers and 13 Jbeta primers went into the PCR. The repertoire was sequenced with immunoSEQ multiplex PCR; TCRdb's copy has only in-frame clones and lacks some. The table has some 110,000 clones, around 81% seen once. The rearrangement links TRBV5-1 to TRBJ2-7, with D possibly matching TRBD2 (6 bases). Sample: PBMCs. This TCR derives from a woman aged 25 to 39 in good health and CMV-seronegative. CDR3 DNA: TGCGCCAGCAAACGGGAGAGCGGCAGAACCTACGAGCAGTACTTC. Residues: CASKRESGRTYEQYF.